Below, one TCR beta chain is given with its context. This clonotype has a count of ten or more. Its antigen specificity is not known. Base qualities are not at hand, and no much larger clone is one base apart. The sample comes from a study of T cells in Graves' hyperthyroidism and ophthalmopathy (dated by TCRdb to about 2019). With regard to the full study: Peripheral blood samples were taken at initial diagnosis, before any treatment was given. To identify distinguishing TCR V-J signatures, a discovery cohort of about 95 patients was used, comprising 40 to 45 with Graves' ophthalmopathy and some 60 with stable Graves' hyperthyroidism. Prospective prediction of ophthalmopathy was tested in an independent validation cohort consisting of fewer than 20 hyperthyroidism patients and some 16 patients who later progressed to ophthalmopathy. The roughly 99 discovery patients were divided at random into training and test sets in a 7:3 ratio. In addition, the study compared T-cell repertoires in thyroid tissue and in blood from 6 or 7 Graves' hyperthyroidism patients. After blood sampling, hyperthyroidism patients were treated with methimazole at a starting dose of 30 mg daily, and ophthalmopathy patients were treated with high-dose intravenous methylprednisolone. TCR Vbeta CDR3 sequencing of 135 peripheral blood samples (about 45 ophthalmopathy, roughly 74 hyperthyroidism and around 17 progressor patients) is reported in the paper. What the research found in general, with its limitations: In cross-validation, a model built on a 13 V-J signature told ophthalmopathy apart from stable hyperthyroidism with under 90% sensitivity and approximately 84% specificity, and in testing the same model reached 80%/75%. No statistical method was used to set the sample size in advance, and investigators knew the group allocation. Most expanded thyroid clonotypes (frequency above 0.001) were also detected in blood, suggesting blood repertoires may reflect thyroid immune responses. During validation, the model predicted progression to ophthalmopathy a median of approximately 6.5 months ahead of onset, with roughly 65% sensitivity and more than 72% specificity.

Amplification of TCR beta CDR3 regions was carried out from RNA transcripts. The first round of RT-PCR for the TCR CDR3 was performed with the HTBI primer set and the Qiagen OneStep RT-PCR kit. Libraries were constructed in a second round of multiplex PCR, after which size selection and purification were performed. The libraries were sequenced on an Illumina HiSeq2000 using paired-end 100 bp reads. As for how the authors treated the data: SOAPnuke was used to process the raw data, throwing out any read that contained adapters or uncalled bases, had a mean Phred below 15, or lacked an exact constant-primer or identifier match. COPE v1.2.5 was used to merge high-quality paired reads, and clonotypes were defined as unique nucleotide sequences. Clonotypes were aligned to IMGT TRBV, TRBD and TRBJ reference segments using MiTCR v1.1. The analysis was restricted to V-J combinations with a frequency above 0.0001, which together covered just over 98% of the repertoires. A TCS score was defined as the ratio between F50 (clonal expansion) and ExV (chaos), using BLOSUM62-based TCRdist between CDR3 peptides within each V-J. Welch's t-statistics and random forest reduced 514 V-J features to 13, which were used in a naive Bayes classifier (R e1071). TCRdb reanalyzed the raw reads on its own, using fastp at Q25 for trimming and MiXCR for clone calling, and kept in-frame beta chains. Each CDR3 protein appears once, grouped with its most common genes and DNA. The V and J calls and clone size come from TCRdb's table, not from the authors' own analysis. The sample table holds roughly 550,000 distinct CDR3 sequences, of which 15% to 20% were seen once. About 29% of the sample lies in the top ten.

The CDR3 measures 14 amino acids from cysteine to phenylalanine. The sequence is cut down to CDR3 DNA, 42 bases in frame from base 1. The germline V gene gives CDR1 as MDHEN and CDR2 as SYDVKM. Trimming takes 2 bases from V and 2 bases from J, and the germline ends sit 4 bases apart. Ophthalmopathy patients had moderately to severely active disease, Clinical Activity Score of at least 3, NOSPECS grade of at least 4, and duration under 3 months. Exclusion was applied to patients with uncontrolled infections, other autoimmune diseases, pregnancy or lactation. Diagnoses were established on the basis of clinical symptoms, serum thyroxine and TRAb, thyroid ultrasound, and orbital computed tomography. PBMCs were isolated from about 9 ml of fresh peripheral blood by Ficoll-Paque density gradient centrifugation. Total RNA was extracted with Trizol reagent, and quality was checked on an Agilent 2100 Bioanalyzer.

Recombination connected TRBV28 to TRBJ1-6; no D gene can be assigned with confidence. Material for sequencing was blood. The TCR sequence derives from a woman in her twenties or thirties with Graves' ophthalmopathy. The CDR3 sequence is CASSLKPYNSPLHF. In nucleotides, the sequence is TGTGCCAGCAGTTTAAAACCCTATAATTCACCCCTCCACTTT.